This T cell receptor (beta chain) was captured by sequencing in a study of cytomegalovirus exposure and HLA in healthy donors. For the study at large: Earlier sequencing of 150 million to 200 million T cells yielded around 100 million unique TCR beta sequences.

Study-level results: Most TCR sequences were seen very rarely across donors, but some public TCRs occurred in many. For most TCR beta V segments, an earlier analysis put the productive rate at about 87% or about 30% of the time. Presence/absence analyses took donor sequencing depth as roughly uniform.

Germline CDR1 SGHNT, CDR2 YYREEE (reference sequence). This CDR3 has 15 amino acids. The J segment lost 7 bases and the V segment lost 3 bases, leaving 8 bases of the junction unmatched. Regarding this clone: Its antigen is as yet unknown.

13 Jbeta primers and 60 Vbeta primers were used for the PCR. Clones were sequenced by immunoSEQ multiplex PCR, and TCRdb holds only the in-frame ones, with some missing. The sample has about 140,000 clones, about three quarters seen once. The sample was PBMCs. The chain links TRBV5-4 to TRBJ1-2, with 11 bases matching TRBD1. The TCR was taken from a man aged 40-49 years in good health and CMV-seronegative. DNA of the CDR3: TGTGCCAGCAGCTCCCCTGGACAGGGGGCGCCTGGCTACACCTTC. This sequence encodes CASSSPGQGAPGYTF.